The next 14 T cell receptor beta chains were all read from a single sample in a study of T cell changes during pregnancy in multiple sclerosis. Repertoires were generated with immunoSEQ multiplex PCR, while TCRdb's copy carries only in-frame clones and drops some. Of some 64,000 clones detected, about 87% appear once; the ten largest clones hold roughly 0.82%. The source was peripheral blood, collected in the first trimester of pregnancy. The receptors come from a female donor in good health, enrolled as a control in a pregnancy study.

The table lists this clone with a count of one. The chain combines TRBV9 with TRBJ2-5; 8 bases map to TRBD2. Trimming removed 4 bases from V and 3 bases from J; junction bases left unmatched: 17. The CDR3 has 18 residues. In germline, CDR1 is SGDLS, CDR2 YYNGEE. This chain's CDR3 is CASSPPGGSGENEETQYF. CDR3 sequence (DNA): TGTGCCAGCAGCCCCCCTGGGGGTAGCGGGGAAAATGAAGAGACCCAGTACTTC.

This chain connects TRBV12-5 to TRBJ2-1; a weak D match, TRBD1 (6 bases). The CDR3 runs 15 residues. Germline CDR1 reads LGHNT; CDR2 reads FRNRAP. Trimming stripped 1 base from V and 3 bases from J, with 10 bases between. The CDR3 nucleotides read TGTGCTAGTGGTTTGGCGCAGGGGCACTACAATGAGCAGTTCTTC. Its translation is CASGLAQGHYNEQFF.

V gene TRBV29-1 combines with J gene TRBJ1-2, with TRBD1 matching over 7 bases. Germline CDR1 is SQVTM and CDR2 is ANQGSEA. This CDR3 comprises 11 residues. The ends lost 6 bases at V and 8 bases at J; junction bases unmatched: 6. CDR3 nucleotide sequence: TGCAGCGTCCTTCACAGGGGCGGCTACACCTTC. It yields the protein CSVLHRGGYTF.

CDR3 coding DNA: TGTGCCAGCAGCATGACAGGGCCGAACACTGAAGCTTTCTTT. Its translation: CASSMTGPNTEAFF. V is TRBV11-2 and J is TRBJ1-1; 7 bases fit TRBD1. This CDR3 is 14 amino acids long. V was clipped by 5 bases and J by 1 base; unmatched bases: 4. Germline-derived CDR1 and CDR2 are SGHAT and FQNNGV.

CDR3 in amino acids: CASSSMDRGFGSPLHF. As DNA, the CDR3 is TGTGCCAGCAGCTCCATGGACAGGGGTTTTGGTTCACCCCTCCACTTT. The chain employs TRBV21-1 and TRBJ1-6; TRBD1, the D gene given by the table, was not confirmed from the DNA. TRBV21-1 is assigned pseudogene status. The CDR3 runs to 16 residues.

V and J are TRBV25-1 and TRBJ1-1, with TRBD1 matching 7 bases. CDR1 is MGHDK, CDR2 SYGVNS, per germline. The CDR3 loop spans 13 amino acids. The J segment lost 5 bases and the V segment lost 3 bases, leaving 3 bases of the junction unmatched. The CDR3 coding sequence is TGTGCCAGCAGTGATCACAGGGGAACTGAAGCTTTCTTT. Translated, it gives CASSDHRGTEAFF.

The chain joins TRBV19 to TRBJ1-1, with D perhaps matching TRBD1 (5 bases). This CDR3 spans 15 amino acids. Trimming removed 2 bases from V and 3 bases from J, with 13 bases in between. Germline V gene lookup returns CDR1 LNHDA and CDR2 SQIVND (reference sequence). CDR3 DNA sequence: TGTGCCAGTAGTATAACCACGACAGTCGACACTGAAGCTTTCTTT. This codes for CASSITTTVDTEAFF.

In its sample, this clone was seen once. The chain carries TRBV9 and TRBJ2-7; 8 bases are shared with TRBD2. This CDR3 is 15 amino acids long. Germline CDR1 and CDR2: SGDLS and YYNGEE. V dropped 3 bases and J dropped 0; count of bases not matched to a gene: 5. In DNA form, the CDR3 reads TGTGCCAGCAGCGCGGCGGGGGGCATCTCCTACGAGCAGTACTTC. Its translation: CASSAAGGISYEQYF.

The genes are TRBV9 and TRBJ2-2; possible D gene TRBD1, 8 bases. V was trimmed by 3 bases and J by 3 bases, leaving 18 bases between them. The germline V gene encodes CDR1 SGDLS and CDR2 YYNGEE. The CDR3 is made up of 17 amino acids. For the CDR3, the DNA is TGTGCCAGCAGCGCCCCCCGCACAGGGGGGGACACCGGGGAGCTGTTTTTT. This sequence encodes CASSAPRTGGDTGELFF.

The chain is built from TRBV5-8 and TRBJ2-7, with D perhaps matching TRBD1 (6 bases). Germline loops: CDR1 SGHTS, CDR2 YDEGEE. V was cut by 3 bases and J by 2 bases, with 15 bases left in between. This CDR3 contains 15 residues. CDR3 DNA: TGTGCCAGCAGCTCCGACCACAGGGCAGCCTACGAGCAGTACTTC. The encoded protein is CASSSDHRAAYEQYF.

The chain uses TRBV6-5 and TRBJ2-1, with D tentatively TRBD1 (6 bases). V was pared by 10 bases and J by 5 bases, with 21 bases between. Germline V gives CDR1 MNHEY, CDR2 SVGAGI. CDR3 length: 15 amino acids. In DNA form, the CDR3 reads TGTGCCACCGCGCTAGAGACAGGATATGACAATGAGCAGTTCTTC. It codes for CATALETGYDNEQFF.

V and J are TRBV5-6 and TRBJ2-7, with 7 bases matching TRBD1. CDR3 size: 14 residues. Germline lookup yields CDR1 SGHDT and CDR2 YYEEEE. V shed 4 bases, J shed 1 base, and the junction held 5 bases outside the gene matches. CDR3 in amino acids: CASSPDRVSYEQYF. The CDR3 bases are TGTGCCAGCAGCCCCGACAGGGTGTCCTACGAGCAGTACTTC.

The V call is TRBV6-5, the J call TRBJ1-6, with 9 bases lining up with TRBD1. The junction had 4 bases not matched to a gene; V was cut back by 0 bases and J by 7 bases. Germline V gives CDR1 MNHEY, CDR2 SVGAGI. The CDR3 has 16 amino acids. The CDR3 protein is CASSYSTGGLNSPLHF. In DNA form, the CDR3 reads TGTGCCAGCAGTTACTCGACAGGGGGATTGAATTCACCCCTCCACTTT.

This chain connects TRBV4-1 to TRBJ1-5; tentatively, D is TRBD1 (6 bases). V lost 3 bases and J 2 bases, leaving 11 bases between the germline ends. Germline CDR1 and CDR2: MGHRA and YSYEKL. The CDR3 is 15 residues long. For the CDR3, the DNA is TGCGCCAGCAGCCATGGTGACAGGCGCAATCAGCCCCAGCATTTT. Its translation: CASSHGDRRNQPQHF.